This T cell receptor beta chain was identified during a study of T cells in Graves' hyperthyroidism and ophthalmopathy. CDR1 SGHTA and CDR2 FQGNSA come from the germline V gene. V dropped 5 bases and J dropped 4 bases, with 8 bases sitting between them. This CDR3 comprises 13 residues. Overall study results and limits: It was a median roughly 6.5 months before onset that the model predicted ophthalmopathy.

Regions amplified from RNA transcripts were the TCR beta CDR3 regions. A first-round RT-PCR of the TCR CDR3 used the HTBI primer set. TCRdb independently ran MiXCR on the multiplex PCR reads; one entry per CDR3 protein. This table holds approximately 590,000 distinct CDR3 sequences, approximately 15% found once. The authors deemed Graves' hyperthyroidism stable absent ophthalmopathy progression within 18 months. Together with thyroid ultrasound, orbital computed tomography, serum thyroxine and TRAb, clinical symptoms were used for diagnoses. 10 ml fresh peripheral blood yielded the PBMCs. Many counts were recorded for this clonotype. Its matching antigen is unknown.

Sequenced input: blood. This chain uses TRBV7-2 with TRBJ2-2, with no clear D. The clonotype comes from a woman aged 30 to 39 with Graves' hyperthyroidism. CDR3 nucleotides: TGTGCCAGCAGCGCGCAGCTCACCGGGGAGCTGTTTTTT. Amino acid sequence: CASSAQLTGELFF.